The clone carrying this TCR beta chain was found many times. The data originate from a study of spatial heterogeneity in lung cancer. Study background: The study consistently detected more beta-chain than alpha-chain sequences.

V was clipped by 7 bases and J by 4 bases, with 16 bases between them. Germline V lookup: CDR1 SGHRS, CDR2 YFSETQ. The CDR3 sequence is 14 residues long. Time point meaning: blood at routine non-recurrence follow-up after resection. TCRdb re-derived calls from the 5' RACE reads in MiXCR, one entry per CDR3 protein. Of 20,000 or so distinct CDR3 sequences in the sample, roughly 10% were seen once. The origin of this receptor is a female donor with early-stage non-small cell lung cancer. This chain uses TRBV5-1 with TRBJ2-3; D may correspond to TRBD1 or TRBD2 (6 bases each). Specimen: PBMCs, collected at follow-up. The CDR3 region is CASLQGGPPDTQYF. The CDR3, as DNA: TGCGCCAGCCTACAGGGAGGACCACCAGATACGCAGTATTTT.